The present entry profiles one T cell receptor beta chain with its context. CDR1 MNHEY and CDR2 SVGAGI come from the germline V gene. Deletions cut 7 bases from V and 5 bases from J, with 12 bases between. This CDR3 comprises 13 residues. Here immunoSEQ multiplex PCR was the method, and the copy in TCRdb shows in-frame clones only, minus some. The table records approximately 70,000 clones, more than 70% of them present only once. The source of the sample is a study of control samples from healthy donors and cancer patients. The sample was PBMCs. This sequence was found in a woman aged 45-65 years with head and neck cancer. The rearrangement joins TRBV6-5 to TRBJ1-5; D is unresolved. CDR3 DNA: TGTGCCAGCACGCAGCGCCCGGATCAGCCCCAGCATTTT. Its translation: CASTQRPDQPQHF.